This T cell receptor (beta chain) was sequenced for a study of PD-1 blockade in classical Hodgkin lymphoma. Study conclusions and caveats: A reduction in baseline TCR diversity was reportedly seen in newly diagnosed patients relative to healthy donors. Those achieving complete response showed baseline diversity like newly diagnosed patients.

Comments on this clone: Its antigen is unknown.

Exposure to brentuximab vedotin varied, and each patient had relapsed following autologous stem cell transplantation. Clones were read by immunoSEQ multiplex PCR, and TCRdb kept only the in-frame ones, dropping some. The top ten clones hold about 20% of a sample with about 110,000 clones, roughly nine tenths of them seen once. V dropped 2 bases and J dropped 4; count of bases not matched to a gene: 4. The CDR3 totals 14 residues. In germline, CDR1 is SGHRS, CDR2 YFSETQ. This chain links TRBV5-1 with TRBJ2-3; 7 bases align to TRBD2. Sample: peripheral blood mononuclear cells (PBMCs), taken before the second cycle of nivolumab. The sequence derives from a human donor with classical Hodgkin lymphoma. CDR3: CASSFGLVSDTQYF. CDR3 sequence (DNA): TGCGCCAGCAGCTTCGGACTAGTCTCAGATACGCAGTATTTT.